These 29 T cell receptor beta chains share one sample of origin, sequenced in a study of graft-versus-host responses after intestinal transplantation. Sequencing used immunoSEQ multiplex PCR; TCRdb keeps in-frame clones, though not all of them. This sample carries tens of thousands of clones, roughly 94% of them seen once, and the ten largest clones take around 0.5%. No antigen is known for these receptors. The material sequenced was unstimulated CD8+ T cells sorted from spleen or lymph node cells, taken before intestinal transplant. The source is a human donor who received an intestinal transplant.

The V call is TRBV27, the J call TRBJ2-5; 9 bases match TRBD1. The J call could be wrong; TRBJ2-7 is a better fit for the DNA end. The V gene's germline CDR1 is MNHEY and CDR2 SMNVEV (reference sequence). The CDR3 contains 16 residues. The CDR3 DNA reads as TGTGCCAGCAGTTTAGGCGTGGGGACAGGGAATCGCGAGCAGTACTTC. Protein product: CASSLGVGTGNREQYF.

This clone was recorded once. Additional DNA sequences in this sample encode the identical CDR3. The CDR3 region is CASSPAGGTDTQYF. The DNA for the CDR3 is TGTGCCAGCAGCCCAGCGGGGGGGACAGATACGCAGTATTTT. The V call is TRBV7-3, the J call TRBJ2-3; 10 bases map to TRBD2. The V and J ends lost 5 bases and 3 bases, in that order; junction bases with no gene match: 2. This CDR3 contains 14 residues. CDR1 SGHTA and CDR2 FQGTGA come from the germline V gene.

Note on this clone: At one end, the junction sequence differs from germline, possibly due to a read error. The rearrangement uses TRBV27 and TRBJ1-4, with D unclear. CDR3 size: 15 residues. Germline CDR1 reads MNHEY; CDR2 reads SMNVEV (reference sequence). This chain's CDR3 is CASSLYGPTSEKLFF. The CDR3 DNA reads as TGTGCCAGCAGTTTATATGGCCCAACTAGTGAAAAACTGTTTTTT.

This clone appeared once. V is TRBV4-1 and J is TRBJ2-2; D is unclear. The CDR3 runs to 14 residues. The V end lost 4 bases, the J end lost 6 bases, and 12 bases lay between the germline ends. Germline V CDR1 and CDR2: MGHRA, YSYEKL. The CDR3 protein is CASSPTLIAGELFF. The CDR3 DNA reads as TGCGCCAGCAGCCCAACTTTGATCGCCGGGGAGCTGTTTTTT.

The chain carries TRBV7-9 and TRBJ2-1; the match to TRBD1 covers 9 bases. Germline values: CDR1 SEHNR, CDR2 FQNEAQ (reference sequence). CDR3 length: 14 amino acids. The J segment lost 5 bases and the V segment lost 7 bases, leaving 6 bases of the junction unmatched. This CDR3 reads CASNPGQGHNEQFF. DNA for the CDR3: TGTGCCAGCAATCCGGGACAGGGACACAATGAGCAGTTCTTC.

CDR3 in amino acids: CASETGTMNQPQHF. In DNA form, the CDR3 reads TGTGCCAGCGAGACAGGGACAATGAATCAGCCCCAGCATTTT. The chain joins TRBV25-1 to TRBJ1-5; the match to TRBD1 covers 7 bases. With 8 bases clipped from V and 4 bases from J, the junction kept 8 bases outside the gene matches. This CDR3 has 14 residues. Germline V gives CDR1 MGHDK, CDR2 SYGVNS.

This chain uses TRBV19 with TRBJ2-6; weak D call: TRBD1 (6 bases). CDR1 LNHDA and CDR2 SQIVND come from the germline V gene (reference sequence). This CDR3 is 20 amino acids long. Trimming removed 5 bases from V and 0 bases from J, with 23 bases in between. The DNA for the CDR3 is TGTGCCAGTAGTCCCCCGGCAGGGGCGCATTCTACCTCTGGGGCCAACGTCCTGACTTTC. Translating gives CASSPPAGAHSTSGANVLTF.

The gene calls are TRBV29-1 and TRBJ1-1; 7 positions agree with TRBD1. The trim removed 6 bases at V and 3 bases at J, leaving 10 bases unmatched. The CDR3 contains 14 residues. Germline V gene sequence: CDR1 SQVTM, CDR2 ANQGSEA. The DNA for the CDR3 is TGCAGCGTCACCGGGACAGCCTTTTACACTGAAGCTTTCTTT. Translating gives CSVTGTAFYTEAFF.

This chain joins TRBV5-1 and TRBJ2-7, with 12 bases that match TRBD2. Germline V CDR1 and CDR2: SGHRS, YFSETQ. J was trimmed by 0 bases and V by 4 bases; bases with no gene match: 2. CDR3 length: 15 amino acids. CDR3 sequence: CASSMTSGSSYEQYF. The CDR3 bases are TGCGCCAGCAGCATGACTAGCGGGAGCTCCTACGAGCAGTACTTC.

CDR3 DNA: TGTGCCTGGAGTGTTAGTGCCGGCCAGAACACTGAAGCTTTCTTT. Translating gives CAWSVSAGQNTEAFF. The V gene is TRBV30, the J gene TRBJ1-1; D unclear. CDR1 is GTSNPN and CDR2 is SVGIG in the germline V gene (reference sequence). Trimming took off 0 bases at V and 1 base at J, with 12 bases between the two ends. The CDR3 is made up of 15 amino acids.

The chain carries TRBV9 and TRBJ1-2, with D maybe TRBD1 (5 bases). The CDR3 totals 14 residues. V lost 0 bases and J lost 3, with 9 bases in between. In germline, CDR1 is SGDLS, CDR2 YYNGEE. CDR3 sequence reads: CASSVGARDYGYTF. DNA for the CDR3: TGTGCCAGCAGCGTAGGGGCCAGGGACTATGGCTACACCTTC.

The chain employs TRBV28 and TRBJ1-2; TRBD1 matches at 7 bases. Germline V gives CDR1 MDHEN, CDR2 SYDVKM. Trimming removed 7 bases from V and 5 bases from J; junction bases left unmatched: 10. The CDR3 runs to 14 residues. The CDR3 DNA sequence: TGTGCCAGCAATCCAGACAGGGAGAGATATGGCTACACCTTC. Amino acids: CASNPDRERYGYTF.

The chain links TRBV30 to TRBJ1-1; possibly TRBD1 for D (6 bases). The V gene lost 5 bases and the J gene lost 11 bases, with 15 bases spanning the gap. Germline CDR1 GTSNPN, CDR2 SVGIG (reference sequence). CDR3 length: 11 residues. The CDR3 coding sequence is TGTGCCTGGGGGGGCCCTAATGGGGCTTTCTTT. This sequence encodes CAWGGPNGAFF.

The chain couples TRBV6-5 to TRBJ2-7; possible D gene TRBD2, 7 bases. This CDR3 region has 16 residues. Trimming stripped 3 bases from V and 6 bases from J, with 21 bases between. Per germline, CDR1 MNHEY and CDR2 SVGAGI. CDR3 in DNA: TGTGCCAGCAGTTATGCCCCCCCGGGGGGCATTCGCGAGCAGTACTTC. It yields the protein CASSYAPPGGIREQYF.

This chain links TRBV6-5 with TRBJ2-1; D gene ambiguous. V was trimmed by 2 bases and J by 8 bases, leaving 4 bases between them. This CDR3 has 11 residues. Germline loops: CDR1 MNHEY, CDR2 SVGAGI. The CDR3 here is CASSYEYEQFF. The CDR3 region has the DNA TGTGCCAGCAGTTACGAATATGAGCAGTTCTTC.

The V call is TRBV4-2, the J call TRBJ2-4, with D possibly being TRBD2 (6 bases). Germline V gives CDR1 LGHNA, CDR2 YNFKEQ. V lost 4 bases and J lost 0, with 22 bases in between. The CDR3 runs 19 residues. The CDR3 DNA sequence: TGTGCCAGCAGCCCCAAAATAGCTAGCGCGATGTTAGCCAAAAACATTCAGTACTTC. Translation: CASSPKIASAMLAKNIQYF.

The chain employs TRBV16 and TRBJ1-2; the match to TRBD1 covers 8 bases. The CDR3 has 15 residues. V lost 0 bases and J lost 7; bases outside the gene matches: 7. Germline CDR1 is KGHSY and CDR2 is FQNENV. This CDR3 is CASSQSHRGTGGYTF. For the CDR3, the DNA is TGTGCCAGCAGCCAATCTCACAGGGGGACGGGTGGCTACACCTTC.

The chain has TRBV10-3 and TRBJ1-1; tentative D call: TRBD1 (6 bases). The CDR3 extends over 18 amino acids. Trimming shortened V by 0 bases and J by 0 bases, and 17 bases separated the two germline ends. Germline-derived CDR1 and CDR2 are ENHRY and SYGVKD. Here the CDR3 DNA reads TGTGCCATCAGTGAGTCGACAGGACGTACCCCTGTGAACACTGAAGCTTTCTTT. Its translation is CAISESTGRTPVNTEAFF.

The DNA of the CDR3 is TGTGCCAGCAGCGTAGGCACCGGGGAGCTGTTTTTT. This translates into CASSVGTGELFF. V gene TRBV9 combines with J gene TRBJ2-2, with no clear D. Trimming shortened V by 0 bases and J by 4 bases, and 1 base separated the two germline ends. Germline V gives CDR1 SGDLS, CDR2 YYNGEE. This CDR3 is 12 amino acids long.

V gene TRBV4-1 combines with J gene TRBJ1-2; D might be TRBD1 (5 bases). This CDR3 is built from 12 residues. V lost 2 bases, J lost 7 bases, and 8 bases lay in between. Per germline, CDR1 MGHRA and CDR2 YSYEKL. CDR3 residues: CASSQLGGGYTF. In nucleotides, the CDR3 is TGCGCCAGCAGCCAACTGGGGGGTGGCTACACCTTC.

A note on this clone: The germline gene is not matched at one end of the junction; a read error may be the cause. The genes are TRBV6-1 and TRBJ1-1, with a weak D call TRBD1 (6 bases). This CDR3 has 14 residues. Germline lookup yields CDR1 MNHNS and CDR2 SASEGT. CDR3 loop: CASSEGGAVTEAFF. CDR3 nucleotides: TGTGCCAGCAGCGAAGGGGGGGCAGTCACTGAAGCTTTCTTT.

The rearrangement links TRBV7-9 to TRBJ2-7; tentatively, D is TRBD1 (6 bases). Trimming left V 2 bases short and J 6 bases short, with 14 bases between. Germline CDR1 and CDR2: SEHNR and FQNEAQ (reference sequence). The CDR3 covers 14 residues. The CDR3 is CASSLSPRGCEQYF. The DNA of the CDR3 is TGTGCCAGCAGCTTATCTCCAAGGGGGTGCGAGCAGTACTTC.

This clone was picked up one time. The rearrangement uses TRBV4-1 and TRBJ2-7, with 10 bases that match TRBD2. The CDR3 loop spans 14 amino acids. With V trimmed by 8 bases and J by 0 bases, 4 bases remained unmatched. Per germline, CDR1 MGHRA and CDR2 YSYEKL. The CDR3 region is CASRSSGGSYEQYF. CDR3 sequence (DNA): TGCGCCAGCCGCTCTAGCGGGGGCTCCTACGAGCAGTACTTC.

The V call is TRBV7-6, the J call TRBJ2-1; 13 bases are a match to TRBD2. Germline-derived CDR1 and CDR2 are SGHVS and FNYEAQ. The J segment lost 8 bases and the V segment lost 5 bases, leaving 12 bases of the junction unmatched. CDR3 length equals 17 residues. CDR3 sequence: CASSPGLAGDMGDEQFF. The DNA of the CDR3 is TGTGCCAGCAGCCCCGGACTAGCGGGAGATATGGGGGATGAGCAGTTCTTC.

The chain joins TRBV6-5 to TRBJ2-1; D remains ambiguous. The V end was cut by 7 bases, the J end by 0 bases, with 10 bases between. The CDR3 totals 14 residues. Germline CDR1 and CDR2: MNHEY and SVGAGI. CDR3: CASTMFASYNEQFF. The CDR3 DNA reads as TGTGCCAGCACCATGTTCGCCTCCTACAATGAGCAGTTCTTC.

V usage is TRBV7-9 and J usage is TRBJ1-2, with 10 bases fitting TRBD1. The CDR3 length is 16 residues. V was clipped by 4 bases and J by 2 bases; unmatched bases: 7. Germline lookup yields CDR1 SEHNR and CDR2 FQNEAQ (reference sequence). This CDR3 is CASSSPGTGENYGYTF. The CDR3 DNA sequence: TGTGCCAGCAGCTCTCCCGGGACAGGGGAAAACTATGGCTACACCTTC.

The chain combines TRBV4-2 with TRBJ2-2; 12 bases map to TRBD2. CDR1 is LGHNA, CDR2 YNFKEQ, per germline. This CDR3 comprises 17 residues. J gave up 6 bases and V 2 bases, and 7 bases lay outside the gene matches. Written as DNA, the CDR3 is TGTGCCAGCAGCCAACTAGCGGGAGGGCCCGGGGCCGGGGAGCTGTTTTTT. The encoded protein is CASSQLAGGPGAGELFF.

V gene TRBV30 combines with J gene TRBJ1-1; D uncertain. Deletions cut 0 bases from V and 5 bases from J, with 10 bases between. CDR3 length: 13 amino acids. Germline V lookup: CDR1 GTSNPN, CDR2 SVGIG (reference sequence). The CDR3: CAWSVYRETEAFF. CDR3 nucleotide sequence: TGTGCCTGGAGTGTTTATCGTGAGACTGAAGCTTTCTTT.

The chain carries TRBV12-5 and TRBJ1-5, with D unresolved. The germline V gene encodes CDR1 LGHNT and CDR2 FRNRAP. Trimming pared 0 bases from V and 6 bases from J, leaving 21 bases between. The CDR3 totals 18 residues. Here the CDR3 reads CASGLVISLEEWSQPQHF. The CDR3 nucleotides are TGTGCTAGTGGTTTGGTAATCTCCCTAGAGGAATGGAGTCAGCCCCAGCATTTT. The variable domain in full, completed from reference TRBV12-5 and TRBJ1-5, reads DARVTQTPRHKVTEMGQEVTMRCQPILGHNTVFWYRQTMMQGLELLAYFRNRAPLDDSGMPKDRFSAEMPDATLATLKIQPSEPRDSAVYFCASGLVISLEEWSQPQHFGDGTRLSIL.